This T cell receptor (beta chain) is from a study of blood T cell repertoires in COVID-19. On the study more broadly: Acute and convalescent COVID-19 specimens originated in the United States, Italy and Spain.

The sample holds one count of this clone. The protocol was immunoSEQ multiplex PCR, while the TCRdb copy is restricted to in-frame clones and leaves out a portion. This table holds over 150,000 clones, around 85% found once. The CDR3 has 16 residues. The V and J ends lost 6 bases and 7 bases respectively, with 21 bases between them. CDR1 LNHDA and CDR2 SQIVND come from the germline V gene (reference sequence). The TCR comes from a woman in her sixties with acute or convalescent COVID-19. Sample: peripheral blood. V and J are TRBV19 and TRBJ1-4; D is possibly TRBD1 (5 bases). The CDR3 nucleotides read TGTGCCAGTAGCGTCGGACAACTCAACGGGCGTGAAAAACTGTTTTTT. This codes for CASSVGQLNGREKLFF. Full variable domain (remainder filled in from reference TRBV19 and TRBJ1-4): DGGITQSPKYLFRKEGQNVTLSCEQNLNHDAMYWYRQDPGQGLRLIYYSQIVNDFQKGDIAEGYSVSREKKESFPLTVTSAQKNPTAFYLCASSVGQLNGREKLFFGSGTQLSVL.